This T cell receptor beta chain was recorded in a study of multiple sclerosis patients with progressive multifocal leukoencephalopathy. Whole-study results and caveats: In most PML patients, TRB repertoires appeared less diverse by entropy.

Concerning this clone: The antigen is not known.

Time point here: about 13 months of natalizumab therapy. The CDR3 sequence is 15 residues long. Trimming at V came to 4 bases and at J to 5 bases, leaving 9 bases not matched to a gene. Germline V gives CDR1 LNHDA, CDR2 SQIVND (reference sequence). The assay was run at survey level. Assay used: immunoSEQ multiplex PCR; TCRdb lists only in-frame clones, some missing. The sample yields 20,000 to 30,000 clones, about 91% seen once. The receptor comes from a man aged 30 to 45 with multiple sclerosis. This sample comprised PBMCs, obtained from a patient treated with natalizumab. The genes are TRBV19 and TRBJ2-5; 8 bases are a match to TRBD1. The CDR3 reads CASSSGQGGWETQYF. The DNA of the CDR3 is TGTGCCAGTAGTAGTGGACAGGGAGGTTGGGAGACCCAGTACTTC.